This TCR beta chain emerged from a study of cytomegalovirus exposure and HLA in healthy donors. At the level of the study: The approximately 110 validation repertoires and the approximately 690 first-cohort repertoires shared a platform, a later analysis reported. Regarding the study as a whole: According to the study, 160 or so TCR beta chains were cytomegalovirus-associated.

Comments on this clone: Its target is unknown.

The CDR3 totals 17 residues. V was clipped by 4 bases and J by 4 bases; unmatched bases: 9. Germline V gene data show CDR1 as MNHNS and CDR2 as SASEGT. The table came from immunoSEQ multiplex PCR; TCRdb's copy has only in-frame clones and leaves some out. The table includes roughly 300,000 clones, roughly 88% detected once. While the first cohort had fewer than 850 subjects, the donors belonged to the separate validation cohort of 100 to 150 subjects. This receptor was taken from a young woman in good health and CMV-seronegative. Sequencing was performed on PBMCs. The chain carries TRBV6-1 and TRBJ2-1; 11 bases map to TRBD2. The chain's CDR3 is CASSGGTSGAKYNEQFF. Written as DNA, the CDR3 is TGTGCCAGCAGTGGGGGGACTAGCGGAGCCAAGTACAATGAGCAGTTCTTC.